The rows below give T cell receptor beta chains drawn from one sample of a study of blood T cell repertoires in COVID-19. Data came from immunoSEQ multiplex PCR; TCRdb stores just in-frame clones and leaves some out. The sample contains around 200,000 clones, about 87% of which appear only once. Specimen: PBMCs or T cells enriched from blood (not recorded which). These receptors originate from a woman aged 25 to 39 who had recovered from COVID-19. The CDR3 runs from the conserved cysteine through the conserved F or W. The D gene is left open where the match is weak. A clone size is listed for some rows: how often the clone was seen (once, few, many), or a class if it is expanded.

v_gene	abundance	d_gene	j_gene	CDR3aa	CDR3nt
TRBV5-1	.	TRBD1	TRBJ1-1	CASSGDRGFTEAFF	TGCGCCAGCAGTGGGGACAGGGGGTTCACTGAAGCTTTCTTT
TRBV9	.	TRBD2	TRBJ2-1	CASSVLAGFNEQFF	TGTGCCAGCAGCGTCCTAGCGGGATTCAATGAGCAGTTCTTC
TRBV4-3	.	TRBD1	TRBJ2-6	CASSYSGQGFSGANVLTF	TGCGCCAGCAGCTACTCTGGACAGGGATTCTCTGGGGCCAACGTCCTGACTTTC
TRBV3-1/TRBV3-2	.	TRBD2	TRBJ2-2	CASSQGPGGQTGELFF	TGTGCCAGCAGCCAAGGACCGGGGGGGCAGACCGGGGAGCTGTTTTTT
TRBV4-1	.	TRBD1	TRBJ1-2	CASSQGPGGNYGYTF	TGCGCCAGCAGCCAAGGGCCAGGGGGAAACTATGGCTACACCTTC
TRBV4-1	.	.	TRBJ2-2	CASSQDPSRDTNTGELFF	TGCGCCAGCAGCCAAGACCCTTCCCGGGACACCAACACCGGGGAGCTGTTTTTT
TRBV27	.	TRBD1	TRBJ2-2	CASSDRGPGTGELFF	TGTGCCAGCAGTGACAGGGGGCCGGGCACCGGGGAGCTGTTTTTT
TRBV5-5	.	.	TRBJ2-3	CASSLVADSTDTQYF	TGTGCCAGCAGCTTGGTGGCGGATAGCACAGATACGCAGTATTTT
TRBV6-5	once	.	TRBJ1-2	CASIGSPRDYGYTF	TGTGCCAGCATCGGCAGCCCGAGGGACTATGGCTACACCTTC
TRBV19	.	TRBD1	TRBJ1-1	CASSLRTGRTEAFF	TGTGCCAGTAGTTTACGGACAGGGCGAACTGAAGCTTTCTTT
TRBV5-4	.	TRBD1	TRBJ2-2	CASSLPGQRSTGELFF	TGTGCCAGCAGCTTACCGGGACAGCGATCCACCGGGGAGCTGTTTTTT
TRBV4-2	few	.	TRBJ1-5	CASSQASDNNQPQHF	TGTGCCAGCAGCCAGGCCTCAGACAACAATCAGCCCCAGCATTTT
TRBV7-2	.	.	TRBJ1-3	CASSSGTRNTIYF	TGTGCCAGCAGCTCGGGAACGCGAAACACCATATATTTT
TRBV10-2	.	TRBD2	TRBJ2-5	CASSLSGGAYGTQYF	TGCGCCAGCAGCCTCAGCGGGGGGGCCTATGGGACCCAGTACTTC
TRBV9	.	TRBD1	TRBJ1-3	CASSVAKGGIGNTIYF	TGTGCCAGCAGCGTAGCGAAAGGGGGCATTGGAAACACCATATATTTT
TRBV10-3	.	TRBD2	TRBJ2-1	CAITTTSGGINEQFF	TGTGCCATCACCACTACTAGCGGGGGTATCAATGAGCAGTTCTTC
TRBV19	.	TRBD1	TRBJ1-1	CASRGASGQQNTEAFF	TGTGCCAGTAGGGGGGCCTCGGGACAGCAGAACACTGAAGCTTTCTTT
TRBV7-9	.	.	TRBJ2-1	CASSLSGRSYNEQFF	TGTGCCAGCAGCTTAAGTGGCCGCTCCTACAATGAGCAGTTCTTC
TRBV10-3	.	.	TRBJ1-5	CAISDAGFAAQPQHF	TGTGCCATCAGTGACGCGGGGTTTGCGGCTCAGCCCCAGCATTTT
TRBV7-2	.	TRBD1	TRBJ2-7	CASSLVAGQGGEQYF	TGTGCCAGCAGCTTAGTTGCGGGACAGGGAGGCGAGCAGTACTTC
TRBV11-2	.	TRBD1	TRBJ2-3	CASSINWGQLGGDTQYF	TGTGCCAGCAGCATCAATTGGGGACAGCTAGGTGGAGATACGCAGTATTTT
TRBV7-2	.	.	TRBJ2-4	CASSAGWIQYF	TGTGCCAGCAGCGCAGGGTGGATTCAGTACTTC
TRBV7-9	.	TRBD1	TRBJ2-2	CASSRTGANTGELFF	TGTGCCAGCAGCCGGACAGGGGCGAACACCGGGGAGCTGTTTTTT
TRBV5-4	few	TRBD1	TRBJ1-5	CASSLAGGDQPQHF	TGTGCCAGCAGCTTGGCAGGGGGAGATCAGCCCCAGCATTTT
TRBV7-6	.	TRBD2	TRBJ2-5	CASSTPRGGTVQETQYF	TGTGCCAGCAGTACCCCCCGGGGGGGGACTGTCCAAGAGACCCAGTACTTC
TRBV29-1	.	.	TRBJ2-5	CSVEGGERQETQYF	TGCAGCGTTGAAGGGGGAGAGAGACAAGAGACCCAGTACTTC
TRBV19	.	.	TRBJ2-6	CASSVGANVLTF	TGTGCCAGTAGCGTTGGGGCCAACGTCCTGACTTTC
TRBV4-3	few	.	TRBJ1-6	CASSQNQGGYNSPLHF	TGCGCCAGCAGCCAAAACCAAGGGGGCTATAATTCACCCCTCCACTTT
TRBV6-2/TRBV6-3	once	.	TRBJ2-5	CASSGWTVKWETQYF	TGTGCCAGCAGTGGGTGGACAGTCAAATGGGAGACCCAGTACTTC
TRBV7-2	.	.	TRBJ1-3	CASSHTDGVVGNTIYF	TGTGCCAGCAGTCACACCGACGGGGTGGTAGGAAACACCATATATTTT
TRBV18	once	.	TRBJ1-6	CASSPPESPLHF	TGTGCCAGCTCACCACCGGAGTCACCCCTCCACTTT
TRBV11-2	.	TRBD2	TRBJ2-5	CASSLGWTSTQETQYF	TGTGCCAGCAGCTTAGGCTGGACTAGCACCCAAGAGACCCAGTACTTC
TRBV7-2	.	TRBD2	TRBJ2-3	CASSQRGGVPDTQYF	TGTGCCAGCAGCCAACGCGGGGGAGTCCCAGATACGCAGTATTTT
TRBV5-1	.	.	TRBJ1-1	CASSRIPGQQDTEAFF	TGCGCCAGCAGCCGTATACCGGGACAACAAGACACTGAAGCTTTCTTT
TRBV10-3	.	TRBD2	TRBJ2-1	CAIRSTSGANNEQFF	TGTGCCATCAGATCAACTAGCGGGGCGAACAATGAGCAGTTCTTC
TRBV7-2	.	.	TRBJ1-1	CASRPTGVNTEAFF	TGTGCCAGCAGACCGACAGGAGTGAACACTGAAGCTTTCTTT
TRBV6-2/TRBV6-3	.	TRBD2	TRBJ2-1	CASSYAGGVYNEQFF	TGTGCCAGCAGTTATGCCGGGGGGGTATACAATGAGCAGTTCTTC
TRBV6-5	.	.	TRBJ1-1	CASSWSPGGPTEAFF	TGTGCCAGCAGCTGGTCACCGGGGGGGCCGACTGAAGCTTTCTTT
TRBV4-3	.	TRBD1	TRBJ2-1	CASSQQGAFEQFF	TGCGCCAGCAGCCAACAGGGGGCCTTTGAGCAGTTCTTC
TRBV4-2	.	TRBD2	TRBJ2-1	CASSQTSGGYNEQFF	TGTGCCAGCAGCCAAACTAGCGGGGGCTACAATGAGCAGTTCTTC
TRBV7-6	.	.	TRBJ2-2	CASRLTVNTGELFF	TGTGCCAGCAGGTTGACAGTCAACACCGGGGAGCTGTTTTTT
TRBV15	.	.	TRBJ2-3	CATSRGEQGGNTQYF	TGTGCCACCAGCAGGGGAGAACAGGGCGGAAATACGCAGTATTTT
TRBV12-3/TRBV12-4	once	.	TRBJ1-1	CATSNLTEAFF	TGTGCCACCTCAAACCTAACTGAAGCTTTCTTT
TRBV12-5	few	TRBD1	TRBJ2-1	CASGAGDRGGDEQFF	TGTGCTAGTGGTGCCGGGGACAGGGGCGGAGATGAGCAGTTCTTC
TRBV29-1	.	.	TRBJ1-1	CSTRRANTEAFF	TGCAGCACACGGAGGGCGAACACTGAAGCTTTCTTT
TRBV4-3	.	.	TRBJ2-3	CASSQEFSFTDTQYF	TGCGCCAGCAGCCAAGAGTTCTCCTTCACAGATACGCAGTATTTT
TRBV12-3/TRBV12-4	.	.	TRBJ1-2	CATAGVYGYTF	TGTGCCACCGCAGGGGTCTATGGCTACACCTTC
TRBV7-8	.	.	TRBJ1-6	CASSLLQLSSPLHF	TGTGCCAGCAGCTTACTACAGCTCTCTTCACCCCTCCACTTT
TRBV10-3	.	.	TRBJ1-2	CAISEFQGTLYGYTF	TGTGCCATCAGTGAGTTTCAGGGAACCCTCTATGGCTACACCTTC
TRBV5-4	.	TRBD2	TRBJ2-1	CASSLEESSGNEQFF	TGTGCCAGCAGCTTGGAGGAGTCTAGCGGGAATGAGCAGTTCTTC
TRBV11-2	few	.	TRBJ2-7	CASSPDRTGYEQYF	TGTGCCAGCAGCCCCGACAGGACGGGCTACGAGCAGTACTTC
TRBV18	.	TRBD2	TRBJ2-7	CASSPRADQAGSPLNF	TGTGCCAGCTCACCTCGGGCAGATCAAGCGGGGAGTCCCCTGAACTTC
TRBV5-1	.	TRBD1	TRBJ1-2	CASSLEGQGNGGYTF	TGCGCCAGCAGCTTGGAGGGACAGGGGAACGGTGGCTACACCTTC
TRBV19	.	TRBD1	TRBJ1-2	CASEHRGWGDYGYTF	TGTGCCAGTGAACACAGGGGTTGGGGAGATTATGGCTACACCTTC
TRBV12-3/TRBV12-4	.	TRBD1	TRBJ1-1	CASTQGVAEAFF	TGTGCCAGCACCCAGGGGGTGGCTGAAGCTTTCTTT
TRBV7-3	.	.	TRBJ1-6	CASSLDSHGMISYNSPLHF	TGTGCCAGCAGCTTAGACAGCCATGGGATGATCTCCTATAATTCACCCCTCCACTTT
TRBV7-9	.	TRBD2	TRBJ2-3	CASSPPMTSGGRDTQYF	TGTGCCAGCAGCCCTCCGATGACTAGCGGGGGGAGGGATACGCAGTATTTT